Listed below are T cell receptor beta chains from one sample, sequenced in a study of Graves' ophthalmopathy and Graves' hyperthyroidism. TCRdb called the multiplex PCR reads again in MiXCR, with one record for every CDR3 protein. The sample holds about 740,000 distinct CDR3 sequences, roughly two fifths seen once. Sequencing used peripheral blood. Receptor source: an adult man with Graves' ophthalmopathy. CDR3s include the opening cysteine and the closing phenylalanine or tryptophan. Each record gives: V gene, J gene, D gene, clone size, CDR3 DNA, CDR3 protein. D genes are given only for firm matches. For some rows the clone size is stated as once, few or many, or as a class when expanded; others skip it.

v_call: TRBV20-1
j_call: TRBJ2-5
d_call: TRBD2
clone_size: many
cdr3_nt: TGCAGTGCTAACCGACTAGCGGAGACCCAGTACTTC
cdr3_aa: CSANRLAETQYF

v_call: TRBV7-8
j_call: TRBJ2-2
d_call: TRBD1
clone_size: few
cdr3_nt: TGTGCCAGCAGCCTCCGGACAGGGCTTAACACCGGGGAGCTGTTTTTT
cdr3_aa: CASSLRTGLNTGELFF

v_call: TRBV5-6
j_call: TRBJ2-5
d_call: -
clone_size: -
cdr3_nt: TGTGCCAGCAGCTTCTTATTCAGACAAGAGATCCAGTACTTC
cdr3_aa: CASSFLFRQEIQYF

v_call: TRBV20-1
j_call: TRBJ2-7
d_call: -
clone_size: many
cdr3_nt: TGCAGTGCTAGAGATGGGCAGGGTGATATCTACGAGCAGTACTTC
cdr3_aa: CSARDGQGDIYEQYF

v_call: TRBV7-3
j_call: TRBJ1-1
d_call: -
clone_size: few
cdr3_nt: TGTGCCAGCAGCCGGTGGGACCTGAACACTGAAGCTTTCTTT
cdr3_aa: CASSRWDLNTEAFF

v_call: TRBV7-2
j_call: TRBJ1-6
d_call: -
clone_size: -
cdr3_nt: TGTGCCAGCAGCCCCGTGGGGGTTTCACCCCTCCACTTT
cdr3_aa: CASSPVGVSPLHF

v_call: TRBV29-1
j_call: TRBJ2-6
d_call: -
clone_size: few
cdr3_nt: TGCAGCCCTCAGCACGAGACTGGGGCCAACGTCCTGACTTTC
cdr3_aa: CSPQHETGANVLTF

v_call: TRBV6-5
j_call: TRBJ2-6
d_call: -
clone_size: -
cdr3_nt: TGTGCCAGCAGTTACGTAGGGCAGAGCTCTGGGGCCAACGTCCTGACTTTC
cdr3_aa: CASSYVGQSSGANVLTF

v_call: TRBV9
j_call: TRBJ1-1
d_call: -
clone_size: -
cdr3_nt: TGTGCCAGCAGCGCGGGACTTCAGAACACTGAAGCTTTCTTT
cdr3_aa: CASSAGLQNTEAFF

v_call: TRBV13
j_call: TRBJ2-7
d_call: TRBD2
clone_size: -
cdr3_nt: TGTGCCAGCAGCCCCTTTTCGTCAGCGGGAGCCTACGAGCAGTACTTC
cdr3_aa: CASSPFSSAGAYEQYF

v_call: TRBV29-1
j_call: TRBJ2-3
d_call: -
clone_size: -
cdr3_nt: TGCAGCGTACCCCTAGGGACAGATACGCAGTATTTT
cdr3_aa: CSVPLGTDTQYF

v_call: TRBV28
j_call: TRBJ2-7
d_call: TRBD1
clone_size: few
cdr3_nt: TGTGCCAGCAGTTCAACCAGACAGGGGTACGAGCAGTACTTC
cdr3_aa: CASSSTRQGYEQYF

v_call: TRBV2
j_call: TRBJ1-3
d_call: -
clone_size: many
cdr3_nt: TGTGCCAGCAATCCACAGCAGGGATCTGGAAACACCATATATTTT
cdr3_aa: CASNPQQGSGNTIYF

v_call: TRBV11-2
j_call: TRBJ2-7
d_call: TRBD1
clone_size: -
cdr3_nt: TGTTCCAGCAGCTTGGGACAGATAGACTACGAGCAGTACTTC
cdr3_aa: CSSSLGQIDYEQYF

v_call: TRBV7-3
j_call: TRBJ2-7
d_call: -
clone_size: -
cdr3_nt: TGTGCCAGCAGCCCTTCTGGGATCACGGGCTTC
cdr3_aa: CASSPSGITGF

v_call: TRBV15
j_call: TRBJ1-4
d_call: -
clone_size: many
cdr3_nt: TGTGCCACCAGCCACCGGACGGAGGCGACCATTGCAACTAATGAAAAACTGTTTTTT
cdr3_aa: CATSHRTEATIATNEKLFF

v_call: TRBV9
j_call: TRBJ1-4
d_call: -
clone_size: few
cdr3_nt: TGTGCCAGCAGCTCCCCCTTGGGTAATGAAAAACTGTTTTTT
cdr3_aa: CASSSPLGNEKLFF

v_call: TRBV10-3
j_call: TRBJ1-6
d_call: -
clone_size: many
cdr3_nt: TGTGCCATCAGTGAGTCGACTGGGGGATCTAATTCACCCCTCCACTTT
cdr3_aa: CAISESTGGSNSPLHF

v_call: TRBV20-1
j_call: TRBJ1-2
d_call: TRBD1
clone_size: once
cdr3_nt: TGCAGTGCCAATACAGGGGGCAATTATGGCTACACCTTC
cdr3_aa: CSANTGGNYGYTF

v_call: TRBV14
j_call: TRBJ2-5
d_call: TRBD1
clone_size: many
cdr3_nt: TGTGCCAGCAGCCAGACCCTCGGAAGGGGGCCTTGGGAGACCCAGTACTTC
cdr3_aa: CASSQTLGRGPWETQYF

v_call: TRBV2
j_call: TRBJ1-2
d_call: TRBD1
clone_size: few
cdr3_nt: TGTGCCAGCAGCCCGACAGGGCCAGGCCTCTATGGCTACACCTTC
cdr3_aa: CASSPTGPGLYGYTF

v_call: TRBV12-3/TRBV12-4
j_call: TRBJ1-5
d_call: -
clone_size: -
cdr3_nt: TGTGCCAGCAGTTTAGGGGAAAAGCAGCCCCAGCATTTT
cdr3_aa: CASSLGEKQPQHF

v_call: TRBV29-1
j_call: TRBJ1-2
d_call: TRBD1
clone_size: many
cdr3_nt: TGCAGCGTCCTGGACAGGGGAAGTAACTATGGCTACACCTTC
cdr3_aa: CSVLDRGSNYGYTF

v_call: TRBV6-6
j_call: TRBJ2-5
d_call: TRBD1
clone_size: once
cdr3_nt: TGTGCCAGCACTCCGGGACAGGGGATCCAAGAGACCCAGTACTTC
cdr3_aa: CASTPGQGIQETQYF

v_call: TRBV20-1
j_call: TRBJ1-6
d_call: -
clone_size: -
cdr3_nt: TGCGGTGCTAGAGGTAGGGCAGGTTCATCACCCCTCCACTTT
cdr3_aa: CGARGRAGSSPLHF

v_call: TRBV12-3/TRBV12-4
j_call: TRBJ1-2
d_call: -
clone_size: many
cdr3_nt: TGTGCCAGCAGTTTAGCGGGGGCGCATGGCTACACCTTC
cdr3_aa: CASSLAGAHGYTF

v_call: TRBV10-3
j_call: TRBJ1-1
d_call: -
clone_size: -
cdr3_nt: TGTGCCAGCAGTGTAGGGGTCACCGCTGAAGCTTTCTTT
cdr3_aa: CASSVGVTAEAFF

v_call: TRBV7-8
j_call: TRBJ2-2
d_call: TRBD1
clone_size: -
cdr3_nt: TGTGCCAGCGCATTACAGGGGGCCGGCACCGGGGAGCTGTTTTTT
cdr3_aa: CASALQGAGTGELFF

v_call: TRBV9
j_call: TRBJ1-2
d_call: TRBD1
clone_size: few
cdr3_nt: TGTGCCAGCAGCTTAGGCTACGTAGAGGACAGGGTCTATGGCTACACCTTC
cdr3_aa: CASSLGYVEDRVYGYTF

v_call: TRBV29-1
j_call: TRBJ1-1
d_call: -
clone_size: -
cdr3_nt: TGCAGCGTTGCACAGCCGAACACTGAAGCTTTCTTT
cdr3_aa: CSVAQPNTEAFF

v_call: TRBV12-3/TRBV12-4
j_call: TRBJ1-2
d_call: TRBD1
clone_size: few
cdr3_nt: TGTGCCAGCAGGCCCCCCGACAGGGGGATCTATGGCTACACCTTC
cdr3_aa: CASRPPDRGIYGYTF

v_call: TRBV15
j_call: TRBJ1-2
d_call: -
clone_size: many
cdr3_nt: TGTGCCACCAGCAGAGATCGAGGACTCCTGGCGGGAGGCTACACCTTC
cdr3_aa: CATSRDRGLLAGGYTF

v_call: TRBV20-1
j_call: TRBJ2-5
d_call: -
clone_size: -
cdr3_nt: TGCAGTGCCCATAGGGGCGCAGAAACTTATTGGGAGACCCAGTACTTC
cdr3_aa: CSAHRGAETYWETQYF

v_call: TRBV2
j_call: TRBJ2-7
d_call: TRBD1
clone_size: -
cdr3_nt: TGTGCCAGCAAAGGTGGGGACAGCTCCTACGAGCAGTACTTC
cdr3_aa: CASKGGDSSYEQYF

v_call: TRBV20-1
j_call: TRBJ1-6
d_call: -
clone_size: few
cdr3_nt: TGCAGTGCTAGAGGGTATAATTCACCCCTCCACTTT
cdr3_aa: CSARGYNSPLHF

v_call: TRBV25-1
j_call: TRBJ1-6
d_call: -
clone_size: many
cdr3_nt: TGTGCCAGCAGTGGGGGGGCGTCGAATTCACCCCTCCACTTT
cdr3_aa: CASSGGASNSPLHF

v_call: TRBV10-2
j_call: TRBJ1-2
d_call: TRBD1
clone_size: once
cdr3_nt: TGTGCCAGCAGGCGACCCCCGGGACAGGGGGCGCCGAGCTATGGCTACACCTTC
cdr3_aa: CASRRPPGQGAPSYGYTF

v_call: TRBV5-6
j_call: TRBJ1-1
d_call: -
clone_size: few
cdr3_nt: TGTGCCAGCAGCTTCGGACATAACACTGAAGCTTTCTTT
cdr3_aa: CASSFGHNTEAFF

v_call: TRBV12-3/TRBV12-4
j_call: TRBJ1-3
d_call: -
clone_size: -
cdr3_nt: TGTGCCAGCAGTTTCATGACAGCAGCCTCTGGAAACACCATATATTTT
cdr3_aa: CASSFMTAASGNTIYF

v_call: TRBV2
j_call: TRBJ1-4
d_call: TRBD1
clone_size: -
cdr3_nt: TGTGCCAGCAGTTACTCATCCTCCCAGGGGGCGGGTGAAAAACTGTTTTTT
cdr3_aa: CASSYSSSQGAGEKLFF

v_call: TRBV2
j_call: TRBJ2-2
d_call: -
clone_size: -
cdr3_nt: TGTGCCAGCAGTGAAGACGACAAACACACCGGGGAGCTGTTTTTT
cdr3_aa: CASSEDDKHTGELFF